These 27 T cell receptor beta chains were sequenced from one sample in a study of cytomegalovirus exposure and HLA in healthy donors. PCR used 60 Vbeta primers and 13 Jbeta primers. Only in-frame clones appear in the TCRdb table, and some are missing; sequencing was by immunoSEQ multiplex PCR. The sample holds 150,000 to 200,000 clones; roughly 77% are singletons and the top ten take about 3.4%. Sequenced: PBMCs. The receptors come from a man aged 40-49 years in good health and CMV-seropositive.

This rearrangement joins TRBV5-1 to TRBJ1-1; D uncertain. This CDR3 has 15 residues. The germline CDR1 and CDR2 sequences are SGHRS and YFSETQ. V gave up 4 bases and J gave up 5 bases, with 18 bases separating them. The CDR3 reads CASSPWAGISTEAFF. The CDR3 bases are TGCGCCAGCAGCCCGTGGGCAGGTATTAGTACTGAAGCTTTCTTT.

Comments on this clone: One end of the junction does not line up with germline, which may come from a read error. The V call is TRBV4-3, the J call TRBJ1-1; 7 bases fit TRBD1. This CDR3 is 18 amino acids long. Germline V lookup: CDR1 LGHNA, CDR2 YSLEER. CDR3 nucleotides: TGCGCCAGCAGCCAAGGTACAGGGGTGGGAGATATGAACGCTGAAGCTTTCTTT. Translation gives CASSQGTGVGDMNAEAFF.

A single count supports this clone. The chain has TRBV5-1 and TRBJ2-7; 7 bases align to TRBD1. The CDR3 is made up of 13 amino acids. Germline loops: CDR1 SGHRS, CDR2 YFSETQ. The V and J ends lost 2 bases and 5 bases, in that order; junction bases with no gene match: 4. DNA of the CDR3: TGCGCCAGCAGCTTTGAGACAGGGAACGAGCAGTACTTC. This translates into CASSFETGNEQYF.

This clone appeared a single time. The V and J genes are TRBV9 and TRBJ1-4; D is undetermined. Germline assignment: CDR1 SGDLS and CDR2 YYNGEE. The CDR3 covers 17 residues. The germline V and J ends were trimmed by 0 bases and 8 bases, with 20 bases remaining between them. CDR3 bases: TGTGCCAGCAGCGTAGCCCGCGGAGGGCAAAGGGAGGAAAAACTGTTTTTT. Residues: CASSVARGGQREEKLFF. Supplemented by reference TRBV9 and TRBJ1-4, the full variable domain reads DSGVTQTPKHLITATGQRVTLRCSPRSGDLSVYWYQQSLDQGLQFLIQYYNGEERAKGNILERFSAQQFPDLHSELNLSSLELGDSALYFCASSVARGGQREEKLFFGSGTQLSVL.

This CDR3 reads CATSREGQGNTEAFF. CDR3 DNA: TGTGCCACCAGCAGAGAGGGGCAGGGGAACACTGAAGCTTTCTTT. The chain carries TRBV15 and TRBJ1-1; weak D call: TRBD1 (5 bases). Trimming removed 0 bases at V and 1 base at J, with 9 bases between. Per the germline V gene, CDR1 is LNHNV and CDR2 is YYDKDF (reference sequence). The CDR3 consists of 15 residues.

About this clone itself: Additional DNA sequences in this sample encode the identical CDR3. The chain links TRBV7-2 to TRBJ2-1; 12 bases fit TRBD2. Losses at the gene ends were 3 bases for V and 9 bases for J; bases not matched to a gene: 6. This CDR3 contains 15 residues. In germline, CDR1 is SGHTA, CDR2 FQGNSA. The CDR3 loop is CASSLASGGALEQFF. The CDR3 region has the DNA TGTGCCAGCAGCTTGGCTAGCGGGGGGGCCCTTGAGCAGTTCTTC.

The gene calls are TRBV19 and TRBJ2-7, with D perhaps matching TRBD2 (6 bases). The germline CDR1 and CDR2 sequences are LNHDA and SQIVND (reference sequence). The CDR3 runs to 14 residues. Trimming took off 3 bases at V and 2 bases at J, with 11 bases between the two ends. CDR3 region: CASSIAGPAYEQYF. The CDR3 DNA sequence: TGTGCCAGTAGTATTGCGGGACCCGCCTACGAGCAGTACTTC.

The chain couples TRBV10-3 to TRBJ2-7; 7 bases are shared with TRBD1. With 9 bases clipped from V and 3 bases from J, the junction kept 5 bases outside the gene matches. In germline, CDR1 is ENHRY, CDR2 SYGVKD. The CDR3 spans 12 residues. In nucleotides, the CDR3 is TGTGCCATTACGGCAGGGGGCTACGAGCAGTACTTC. This sequence encodes CAITAGGYEQYF.

The J gene is TRBJ2-6, the V gene TRBV5-1; D gene unclear. Deletions cut 2 bases from V and 4 bases from J, with 16 bases between. The V gene's germline CDR1 is SGHRS and CDR2 YFSETQ. CDR3 length: 17 amino acids. The CDR3 spells CASSFHRGQAGANVLTF. CDR3 in DNA: TGCGCCAGCAGCTTCCATCGTGGGCAGGCAGGGGCCAACGTCCTGACTTTC. The complete variable domain, with remaining parts taken from reference TRBV5-1 and TRBJ2-6, reads KAGVTQTPRYLIKTRGQQVTLSCSPISGHRSVSWYQQTPGQGLQFLFEYFSETQRNKGNFPGRFSGRQFSNSRSEMNVSTLELGDSALYLCASSFHRGQAGANVLTFGAGSRLTVL.

This clone appeared a few times. The gene calls are TRBV15 and TRBJ2-2; D unclear. Trimming removed 1 base at V and 6 bases at J, with 6 bases between. This CDR3 spans 13 amino acids. CDR1 and CDR2 from the germline V gene are LNHNV and YYDKDF (reference sequence). This CDR3 is CATSRVQSGELFF. DNA for the CDR3: TGTGCCACCAGCAGAGTACAGTCCGGGGAGCTGTTTTTT.

The V call is TRBV5-1, the J call TRBJ2-1; 8 bases map to TRBD2. Trimming at V came to 2 bases and at J to 4 bases, leaving 2 bases not matched to a gene. The CDR3 covers 14 residues. From germline, CDR1 is SGHRS and CDR2 YFSETQ. In DNA form, the CDR3 reads TGCGCCAGCAGCTTCGGGGGGGGTTACAATGAGCAGTTCTTC. Translated: CASSFGGGYNEQFF.

V is TRBV7-9 and J is TRBJ2-7, with D possibly being TRBD2 (6 bases). The CDR3 runs 15 residues. Deletions cut 3 bases from V and 0 bases from J, with 12 bases between. Germline lookup yields CDR1 SEHNR and CDR2 FQNEAQ (reference sequence). The CDR3 region is CASSLGGDDSYEQYF. CDR3 nucleotides: TGTGCCAGCAGCTTGGGCGGGGACGACTCCTACGAGCAGTACTTC.

This chain's CDR3 is CASTSGDSTNQPQHF. DNA of the CDR3: TGTGCCAGCACCTCAGGAGACAGCACCAATCAGCCCCAGCATTTT. V usage is TRBV28 and J usage is TRBJ1-5; perhaps TRBD1 as D (5 bases). The V end was cut by 7 bases, the J end by 3 bases, with 16 bases between. The germline gives CDR1 MDHEN, CDR2 SYDVKM. The CDR3 is 15 amino acids.

The chain recombines TRBV7-9 with TRBJ2-2; 7 bases match TRBD1. The trim removed 1 base at V and 7 bases at J, leaving 6 bases unmatched. The CDR3 consists of 15 residues. Germline CDR1 reads SEHNR; CDR2 reads FQNEAQ (reference sequence). The CDR3 spells CASSLGGGHIGELFF. The CDR3 region has the DNA TGTGCCAGCAGCTTAGGAGGGGGCCACATCGGGGAGCTGTTTTTT. Full variable domain (missing parts from reference TRBV7-9 and TRBJ2-2): DTGVSQNPRHKITKRGQNVTFRCDPISEHNRLYWYRQTLGQGPEFLTYFQNEAQLEKSRLLSDRFSAERPKGSFSTLEIQRTEQGDSAMYLCASSLGGGHIGELFFGEGSRLTVL.

V and J are TRBV7-9 and TRBJ2-7, with 9 nucleotides matching TRBD1. Germline CDR1 is SEHNR and CDR2 is FQNEAQ (reference sequence). J lost 2 bases, V lost 5 bases, and 7 bases had no gene match. The CDR3 extends over 15 amino acids. DNA for the CDR3: TGTGCCAGCAGCAGAGTCGGACAGGGGCCCTACGAGCAGTACTTC. Encoded protein: CASSRVGQGPYEQYF.

The chain uses TRBV5-1 and TRBJ1-5; D might be TRBD1 (5 bases). Germline V lookup: CDR1 SGHRS, CDR2 YFSETQ. The CDR3 spans 16 residues. Deletions cut 0 bases from V and 4 bases from J, with 14 bases between. The CDR3 coding sequence is TGCGCCAGCAGCTTGGGAGGCGGGGGAGGAAATCAGCCCCAGCATTTT. Its translation: CASSLGGGGGNQPQHF.

The gene calls are TRBV7-3 and TRBJ1-3, with a weak D call TRBD1 (6 bases). The CDR3 runs to 15 residues. V lost 2 bases, J lost 7 bases, and 15 bases lay in between. The germline V gene encodes CDR1 SGHTA and CDR2 FQGTGA. This CDR3 reads CASSLGGGDGNTIYF. CDR3 DNA sequence: TGTGCCAGCAGCTTAGGGGGCGGAGATGGGAACACCATATATTTT.

V gene TRBV7-9 combines with J gene TRBJ2-3; 8 nucleotides align to TRBD1. This CDR3 is built from 14 residues. Germline V CDR1 and CDR2: SEHNR, FQNEAQ (reference sequence). J gave up 7 bases and V 0 bases, and 3 bases lay outside the gene matches. The CDR3 spells CASSLARTGNTQYF. The CDR3 DNA follows: TGTGCCAGCAGCTTAGCGCGGACAGGGAATACGCAGTATTTT.

The V and J genes are TRBV13 and TRBJ2-5, with 10 bases aligning to TRBD1. The CDR3 is 18 amino acids. J gave up 2 bases and V 1 base, and 10 bases lay outside the gene matches. Germline assignment: CDR1 PRHDT and CDR2 FYEKMQ (reference sequence). CDR3 DNA sequence: TGTGCCAGCAGCTTAGTCGGGGACAGGGGCCCCTCTCAAGAGACCCAGTACTTC. Residues: CASSLVGDRGPSQETQYF.

V usage is TRBV15 and J usage is TRBJ1-5; no clear D. V was pared by 0 bases and J by 4 bases, with 7 bases between. Germline assignment: CDR1 LNHNV and CDR2 YYDKDF (reference sequence). This CDR3 comprises 14 residues. CDR3 DNA: TGTGCCACCAGCAGAGAATCAGGAAATCAGCCCCAGCATTTT. Its translation is CATSRESGNQPQHF.

V and J are TRBV4-2 and TRBJ2-5, with D perhaps TRBD2 (5 bases). Deletions cut 0 bases from V and 5 bases from J, with 13 bases between. Germline CDR1 and CDR2: LGHNA and YNFKEQ. The CDR3 extends over 15 amino acids. CDR3 residues: CASSQDFGVGETQYF. CDR3 in DNA: TGTGCCAGCAGCCAAGATTTCGGGGTAGGGGAGACCCAGTACTTC.

J is TRBJ2-1 and V is TRBV5-5; D gene unclear. V was shortened by 7 bases and J by 7 bases, with 12 bases between the two germline ends. The germline gives CDR1 SGHKS, CDR2 YYEKEE (reference sequence). The CDR3 runs 12 residues. The CDR3, as DNA: TGTGCCAGCGGTCACCTACGGAATGAGCAGTTCTTC. Amino acids: CASGHLRNEQFF.

This clone was counted once. The gene calls are TRBV5-8 and TRBJ2-7; TRBD1 might be the D (6 bases). The CDR3 is 15 amino acids. Germline V gives CDR1 SGHTS, CDR2 YDEGEE. V lost 4 bases to trimming and J lost 2 bases, with 16 bases between them. The CDR3 bases are TGTGCCAGCAGCCCTGGAGAGGACAGACCCTACGAGCAGTACTTC. Translating it yields CASSPGEDRPYEQYF.

This chain links TRBV21-1 with TRBJ1-1. TRBV21-1 is flagged as a pseudogene. This CDR3 is built from 15 residues. In DNA form, the CDR3 reads TGTGCCAGCAGCAAAGAAGAGGGGGGGGGTAAGGAAGCTTTCTTT. Protein sequence: CASSKEEGGGKEAFF.

This clone was recorded once. The chain has TRBV5-1 and TRBJ2-5, with D possibly TRBD1 on 8 matching bases. V lost 2 bases, J lost 1 base, and 12 bases lay in between. The CDR3 covers 15 residues. CDR1 SGHRS and CDR2 YFSETQ come from the germline V gene. CDR3 DNA: TGCGCCAGCAGCTTAGCGGGGACAGGCCAAGAGACCCAGTACTTC. Translation: CASSLAGTGQETQYF. The full variable domain, rest sourced from reference TRBV5-1 and TRBJ2-5, is KAGVTQTPRYLIKTRGQQVTLSCSPISGHRSVSWYQQTPGQGLQFLFEYFSETQRNKGNFPGRFSGRQFSNSRSEMNVSTLELGDSALYLCASSLAGTGQETQYFGPGTRLLVL.

The chain has TRBV4-2 and TRBJ2-7; TRBD1 agrees at 7 bases. V was pared by 2 bases and J by 3 bases, with 7 bases of the junction left unmatched. The V gene's germline CDR1 is LGHNA and CDR2 YNFKEQ. The CDR3 runs to 15 residues. The CDR3 DNA reads TGTGCCAGCAGCCAAAACAGGGGCATTCTCTACGAGCAGTACTTC. Protein product: CASSQNRGILYEQYF.

V gene TRBV28 combines with J gene TRBJ2-1; a possible D gene is TRBD2 (6 bases). Germline V gene sequence: CDR1 MDHEN, CDR2 SYDVKM. This CDR3 comprises 13 residues. V lost 10 bases to trimming and J lost 6 bases, with 16 bases between them. In DNA form, the CDR3 reads TGTGCCACCTCTCGGGAGTTCCGCAATGAGCAGTTCTTC. The encoded protein is CATSREFRNEQFF.